This T cell receptor (beta chain) is drawn from a study of T cell changes during pregnancy in multiple sclerosis. Trimming took 5 bases from V and 3 from J; bases not matched to a gene: 4. The CDR3 runs to 14 residues. From germline, CDR1 is LNHDA and CDR2 SQIVND (reference sequence). Libraries were prepared by immunoSEQ multiplex PCR; TCRdb keeps only in-frame clonotypes and omits some of them. The sample lists more than 80,000 clones, roughly 90% occurring once. The sequence was collected from a female donor with multiple sclerosis, enrolled in a pregnancy study. This specimen was peripheral blood, taken after pregnancy. The gene calls are TRBV19 and TRBJ1-2; 9 positions match TRBD1. The CDR3 region has the DNA TGTGCCAGTAGTCTCCGACAGGGGGACTATGGCTACACCTTC. The encoded protein is CASSLRQGDYGYTF.